The source of this T cell receptor (beta chain) is a study of T cell responses to AZD1222 COVID-19 vaccine. CDR3 size: 13 residues. Germline V gene lookup returns CDR1 MGHRA and CDR2 YSYEKL. V was shortened by 5 bases and J by 7 bases, with 11 bases between the two germline ends. TCRdb keeps only in-frame clones here, not all; method: immunoSEQ multiplex PCR. The data hold 92,000 or so clones, with roughly nine tenths observed a single time. This receptor was obtained from an adult in good health. The chain combines TRBV4-1 with TRBJ2-2; D not resolved. The specimen was peripheral blood, collected on day 0 of AZD1222 vaccination. The CDR3 DNA sequence: TGCGCCAGCAGCTCTCAGCAGGTCGGGGAGCTGTTTTTT. Protein sequence: CASSSQQVGELFF.